Given below is one T cell receptor beta chain in context. The sample comes from a study of blood T cell repertoires in COVID-19. Study-wide context: There were acute and convalescent COVID-19 samples, and they came from the United States, Italy and Spain. T cells, B-cell-depleted T cells, or PBMCs supplied cDNA or gDNA.

With V trimmed by 5 bases and J by 9 bases, 8 bases remained unmatched. CDR3 length: 13 residues. Germline V gene lookup returns CDR1 SGHTA and CDR2 FQGNSA. Per the original data handling: Amplification of reference gene primers provided the estimated nucleated cell counts. Sequenced by immunoSEQ multiplex PCR; TCRdb stores in-frame clones only, minus some. V, J and clone size reflect that table, while D and trimming were determined from the DNA. The table has 55,000 to 70,000 clones, roughly four fifths seen once. The receptor's source is an elderly woman with acute or convalescent COVID-19. The specimen was peripheral blood. The chain couples TRBV7-2 to TRBJ2-3; TRBD1 aligns across 7 bases. The CDR3 sequence is CASSTGQARTQYF. The CDR3 DNA is TGTGCCAGCAGCACTGGACAGGCCCGGACGCAGTATTTT.